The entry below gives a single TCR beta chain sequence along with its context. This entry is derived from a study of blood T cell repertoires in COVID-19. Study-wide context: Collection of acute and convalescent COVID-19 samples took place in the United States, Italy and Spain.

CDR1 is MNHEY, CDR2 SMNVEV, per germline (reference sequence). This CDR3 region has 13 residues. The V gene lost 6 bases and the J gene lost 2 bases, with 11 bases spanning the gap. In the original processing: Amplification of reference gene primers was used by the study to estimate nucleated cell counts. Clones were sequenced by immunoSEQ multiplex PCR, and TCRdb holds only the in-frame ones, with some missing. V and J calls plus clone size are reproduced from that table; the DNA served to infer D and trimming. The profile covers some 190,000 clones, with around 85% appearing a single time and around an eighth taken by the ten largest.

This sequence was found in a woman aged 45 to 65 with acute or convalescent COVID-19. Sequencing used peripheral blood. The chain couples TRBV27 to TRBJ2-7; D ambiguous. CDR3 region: CASRTLSTYEQYF. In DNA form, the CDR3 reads TGTGCCAGCAGAACGCTATCGACCTACGAGCAGTACTTC.